Below, 5 T cell receptor beta chains from the same sample are listed, as sequenced in a study of CD8 T cells in Susac syndrome. Random hexamers were used to reverse transcribe the RNA input (0.5 to 1 ug). TCRdb reprocessed the immunoSEQ multiplex PCR reads with MiXCR, giving one entry per CDR3 protein. The table has 90,000 to 150,000 distinct CDR3 sequences, about nine tenths seen once; the top ten hold roughly 0.14%. Sequenced input: CD4+ T cells from PBMCs. The receptors here all came from a human donor in good health.

As to this clonotype: Mismatch with germline at one junction end may stem from a read error. The chain recombines TRBV7-7 with TRBJ2-2; the D is unclear. The CDR3 has 15 amino acids. Germline V gene sequence: CDR1 SSHAT, CDR2 FNYEAQ (reference sequence). The CDR3: CASSLDRTNTGELFF. CDR3 sequence (DNA): TGTGCTAGCAGCTTAGACCGTACGAACACCGGGGAGCTGTTTTTT.

The chain links TRBV19 to TRBJ2-7; D gene uncertain. V was trimmed by 3 bases and J by 3 bases, leaving 21 bases between them. Looked up from germline, CDR1 is LNHDA and CDR2 is SQIVND (reference sequence). The CDR3 covers 17 residues. CDR3 bases: TGTGCCAGTAGTATCAGCCCAAAGGCAGATTACCGCTACGAGCAGTACTTC. Its translation: CASSISPKADYRYEQYF. Full variable domain (outside the CDR3, taken from reference TRBV19 and TRBJ2-7): DGGITQSPKYLFRKEGQNVTLSCEQNLNHDAMYWYRQDPGQGLRLIYYSQIVNDFQKGDIAEGYSVSREKKESFPLTVTSAQKNPTAFYLCASSISPKADYRYEQYFGPGTRLTVT.

The chain couples TRBV27 to TRBJ2-1; D ambiguous. Trimming left V 5 bases short and J 5 bases short, with 13 bases between. The germline V gene encodes CDR1 MNHEY and CDR2 SMNVEV (reference sequence). CDR3 size: 14 residues. The CDR3 spells CASSLGIQDNEQFF. CDR3 nucleotides: TGTGCCAGCAGTCTTGGAATTCAGGACAATGAGCAGTTCTTC.

The rearrangement joins TRBV5-1 to TRBJ1-1; possibly TRBD1 for D (6 bases). Germline CDR1 reads SGHRS; CDR2 reads YFSETQ. Trimming stripped 4 bases from V and 3 bases from J, with 16 bases between. The CDR3 has 15 residues. The DNA for the CDR3 is TGCGCCAGCAGCGAGGACAGCCTACCTTACACTGAAGCTTTCTTT. It yields the protein CASSEDSLPYTEAFF.

The chain carries TRBV20-1 and TRBJ2-7; possible D gene TRBD2, 5 bases. This CDR3 has 14 residues. With 3 bases removed from V and 3 bases from J, the gap between germline ends came to 15 bases. Germline CDR1 DFQATT, CDR2 SNEGSKA (reference sequence). The CDR3 protein is CSASGLANSYEQYF. Written as DNA, the CDR3 is TGCAGTGCTAGTGGCCTAGCAAATAGCTACGAGCAGTACTTC.